The 11 T cell receptor beta chains below come from one sample, sequenced in a study of blood T cell repertoires in COVID-19. The repertoire was sequenced with immunoSEQ multiplex PCR; TCRdb's copy has only in-frame clones and lacks some. Seen here are about 220,000 clones, roughly 84% observed once, and the top ten hold about 3.8%. Sample: peripheral blood. These receptors were obtained from an elderly woman with acute or convalescent COVID-19.

The chain uses TRBV29-1 and TRBJ2-7; 10 bases line up with TRBD2. CDR3 length equals 14 residues. Germline trimming cut 1 base from V and 7 bases from J; bases unmatched to any gene: 7. Germline CDR1 SQVTM, CDR2 ANQGSEA. The CDR3 loop is CSVEGPSGGDEQYF. The DNA for the CDR3 is TGCAGCGTTGAAGGCCCTAGCGGGGGAGATGAGCAGTACTTC.

The V gene is TRBV7-9, the J gene TRBJ1-1, with TRBD1 matching 7 bases. Germline values: CDR1 SEHNR, CDR2 FQNEAQ (reference sequence). The CDR3 loop spans 15 amino acids. V dropped 5 bases and J dropped 2; count of bases not matched to a gene: 8. As DNA, the CDR3 is TGTGCCAGCAGCCCGCCGGGACAGTTAAACACTGAAGCTTTCTTT. Translating it yields CASSPPGQLNTEAFF.

In DNA form, the CDR3 reads TGTGCCAGTACCCTTCATACTAGTGAGGCCAACGTCCTGACTTTC. It specifies CASTLHTSEANVLTF. The chain has TRBV19 and TRBJ2-6; TRBD2 is a possible D gene (5 bases). Between the trimmed V and J ends, which lost 7 bases and 6 bases, there was a span of 16 bases. Germline lookup yields CDR1 LNHDA and CDR2 SQIVND (reference sequence). The CDR3 runs to 15 residues.

The J gene is TRBJ1-4, the V gene TRBV5-6, with D maybe TRBD1 (6 bases). V lost 4 bases to trimming and J lost 1 base, with 8 bases between them. This CDR3 spans 14 amino acids. Germline V gives CDR1 SGHDT, CDR2 YYEEEE. The chain's CDR3 is CASSTGRTNEKLFF. The CDR3 DNA follows: TGTGCCAGCAGCACAGGGAGAACTAATGAAAAACTGTTTTTT.

The rearrangement uses TRBV6-5 and TRBJ1-1; 9 bases match TRBD1. The CDR3 is 14 residues long. Per germline, CDR1 MNHEY and CDR2 SVGAGI. The ends lost 6 bases at V and 3 bases at J; junction bases unmatched: 5. Written as DNA, the CDR3 is TGTGCCAGCAGGGTAGACAGGGGGGACACTGAAGCTTTCTTT. Translated: CASRVDRGDTEAFF.

J is TRBJ1-4 and V is TRBV2, with 7 positions matching TRBD1. Germline trimming cut 6 bases from V and 4 bases from J; bases unmatched to any gene: 5. CDR1 SNHLY and CDR2 FYNNEI come from the germline V gene. The CDR3 consists of 14 residues. The CDR3 region is CASRKGQFNEKLFF. The CDR3 nucleotides are TGTGCCAGCAGAAAGGGACAGTTTAATGAAAAACTGTTTTTT.

The CDR3 region is CASSRLGPDTQYF. The CDR3 DNA is TGTGCCAGCAGCCGACTAGGGCCGGATACGCAGTATTTT. The chain is built from TRBV7-9 and TRBJ2-3, with D perhaps matching TRBD2 (6 bases). CDR1 SEHNR and CDR2 FQNEAQ come from the germline V gene (reference sequence). The CDR3 is 13 residues long. V shed 5 bases and J shed 6 bases, with 12 bases lying between them.

The chain joins TRBV4-1 to TRBJ2-3; 8 bases align to TRBD2. Germline CDR1 and CDR2: MGHRA and YSYEKL. The CDR3 contains 17 residues. V lost 2 bases and J lost 1; bases outside the gene matches: 8. The CDR3 sequence: CASSQPSGGPGTDTQYF. CDR3 DNA sequence: TGCGCCAGCAGCCAACCGTCGGGGGGGCCTGGCACAGATACGCAGTATTTT.

In this sample, this clone turned up once. The rearrangement joins TRBV7-9 to TRBJ2-3; 10 bases are shared with TRBD2. CDR1 and CDR2 (germline): SEHNR, FQNEAQ (reference sequence). Unmatched junction bases numbered 9, after V lost 5 bases and J lost 7 bases. There are 15 residues in the CDR3. The CDR3 DNA is TGTGCCAGCAGCCCCAGCGGGGGGGAGACCCATACGCAGTATTTT. Translated, it gives CASSPSGGETHTQYF.

The genes are TRBV9 and TRBJ2-7, with TRBD1 matching 9 bases. The germline gives CDR1 SGDLS, CDR2 YYNGEE. The V gene end was trimmed by 0 bases and the J gene end by 2 bases; junction bases not matched to a gene: 6. CDR3 length: 16 residues. The CDR3 DNA follows: TGTGCCAGCAGCGTAGGAGGGACAGGGACCCCCTACGAGCAGTACTTC. Its protein product is CASSVGGTGTPYEQYF.

The chain has TRBV9 and TRBJ1-2; D gene ambiguous. This CDR3 contains 14 residues. Germline CDR1 SGDLS, CDR2 YYNGEE. V was shortened by 2 bases and J by 3 bases, with 11 bases between the two germline ends. CDR3 in amino acids: CASSVGNTDYGYTF. The CDR3, as DNA: TGTGCCAGCAGCGTGGGCAATACTGACTATGGCTACACCTTC.